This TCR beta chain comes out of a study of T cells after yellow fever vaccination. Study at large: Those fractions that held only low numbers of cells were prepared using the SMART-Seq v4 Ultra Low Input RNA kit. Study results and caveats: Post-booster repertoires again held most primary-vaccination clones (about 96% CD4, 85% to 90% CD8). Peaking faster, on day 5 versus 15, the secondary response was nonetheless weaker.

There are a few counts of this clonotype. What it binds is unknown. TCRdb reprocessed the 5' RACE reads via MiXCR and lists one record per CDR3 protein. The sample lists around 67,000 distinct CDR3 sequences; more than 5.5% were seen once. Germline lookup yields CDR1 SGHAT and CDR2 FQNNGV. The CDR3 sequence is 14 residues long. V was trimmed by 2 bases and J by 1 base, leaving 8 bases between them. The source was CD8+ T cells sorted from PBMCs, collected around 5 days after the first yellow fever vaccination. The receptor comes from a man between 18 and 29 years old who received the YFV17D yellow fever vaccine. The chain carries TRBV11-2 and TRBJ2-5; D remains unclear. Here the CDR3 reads CASSLWAAQETQYF. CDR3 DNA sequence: TGTGCCAGCAGCTTATGGGCAGCCCAAGAGACCCAGTACTTC.